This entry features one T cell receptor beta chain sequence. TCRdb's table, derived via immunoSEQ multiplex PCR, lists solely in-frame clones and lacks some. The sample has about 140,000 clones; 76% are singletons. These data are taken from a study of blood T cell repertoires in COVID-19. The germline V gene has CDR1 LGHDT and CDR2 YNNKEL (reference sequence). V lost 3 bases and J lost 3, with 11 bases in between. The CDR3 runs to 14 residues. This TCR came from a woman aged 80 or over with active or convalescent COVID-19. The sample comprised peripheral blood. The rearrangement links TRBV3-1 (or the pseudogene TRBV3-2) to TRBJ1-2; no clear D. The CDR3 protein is CASSQAGKDYGYTF. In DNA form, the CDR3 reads TGTGCCAGCAGCCAGGCCGGGAAAGACTATGGCTACACCTTC.